This T cell receptor beta chain was captured in a study of T-cell memory formation after mild COVID-19. V shed 5 bases, J shed 13 bases, and the junction held 11 bases outside the gene matches. CDR3 length: 14 residues. The germline CDR1 and CDR2 sequences are SGHAT and FQNNGV. Only a few counts were recorded for this clonotype. Its target is unknown. Study results and caveats: Among contracting clones, CD4+ were mainly CM/EM and CD8+ enriched in EMRA.

5'RACE with constant-segment primers built TCRalpha and TCRbeta cDNA libraries with UMIs. From the 5' RACE reads, TCRdb called clonotypes with MiXCR, one entry per CDR3 protein. Of some 210,000 distinct CDR3 sequences listed, roughly a tenth are singletons. The V gene is TRBV11-2, the J gene TRBJ2-5, with 12 bases lining up with TRBD1. The origin of this receptor is a young man who had mild COVID-19 (a few samples of this study predate the infection). Cell type and time point are not known. The sequencing sample was made of PBMCs or a T cell subset sorted from them (not recorded which). The CDR3 DNA follows: TGTGCCAGCAGCCAGGGGGACAGGGGGCGATGGGGGTACTTC. It yields the protein CASSQGDRGRWGYF.